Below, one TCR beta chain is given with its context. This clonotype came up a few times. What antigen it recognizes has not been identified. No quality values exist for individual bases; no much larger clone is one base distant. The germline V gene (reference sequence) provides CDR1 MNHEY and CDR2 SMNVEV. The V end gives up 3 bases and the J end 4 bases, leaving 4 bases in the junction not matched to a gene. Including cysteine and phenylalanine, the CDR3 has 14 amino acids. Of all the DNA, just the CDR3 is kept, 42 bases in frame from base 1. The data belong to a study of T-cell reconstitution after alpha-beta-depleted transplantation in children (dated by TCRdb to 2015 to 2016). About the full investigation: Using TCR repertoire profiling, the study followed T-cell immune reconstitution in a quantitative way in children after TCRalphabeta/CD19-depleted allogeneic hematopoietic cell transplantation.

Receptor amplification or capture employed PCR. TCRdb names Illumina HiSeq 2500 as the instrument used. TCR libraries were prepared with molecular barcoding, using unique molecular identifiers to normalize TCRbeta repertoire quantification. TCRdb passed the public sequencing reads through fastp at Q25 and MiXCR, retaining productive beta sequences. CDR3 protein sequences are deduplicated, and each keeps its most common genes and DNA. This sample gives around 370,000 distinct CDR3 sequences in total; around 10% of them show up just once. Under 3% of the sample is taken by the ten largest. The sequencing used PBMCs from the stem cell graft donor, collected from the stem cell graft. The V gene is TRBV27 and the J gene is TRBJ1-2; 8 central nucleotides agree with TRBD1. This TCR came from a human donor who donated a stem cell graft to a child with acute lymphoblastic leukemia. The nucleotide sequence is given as TGTGCCAGCAGTTTTCGGACAGGGACCTATGGCTACACCTTC. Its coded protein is CASSFRTGTYGYTF.